One sample yielded the 3 T cell receptor beta chains listed below, sequenced in a study of blood T cell repertoires in COVID-19. The method was immunoSEQ multiplex PCR; TCRdb's version includes in-frame clones alone and lacks a portion of them. The repertoire includes 150,000 to 200,000 clones, roughly 84% of them detected once, and 6.5% to 7.5% sits in the top ten. The sample consisted of peripheral blood. These receptors came from a middle-aged woman with COVID-19, enrolled during active disease.

The chain couples TRBV5-1 to TRBJ1-2; perhaps TRBD1 as D (6 bases). Germline V gene data show CDR1 as SGHRS and CDR2 as YFSETQ. The CDR3 spans 17 residues. Trimming stripped 2 bases from V and 8 bases from J, with 25 bases between. This CDR3 is CASSFNVLPGALEGYTF. The CDR3 nucleotides read TGCGCCAGCAGCTTCAACGTACTCCCAGGGGCCCTCGAAGGCTACACCTTC. The full variable domain, completed using reference TRBV5-1 and TRBJ1-2, is KAGVTQTPRYLIKTRGQQVTLSCSPISGHRSVSWYQQTPGQGLQFLFEYFSETQRNKGNFPGRFSGRQFSNSRSEMNVSTLELGDSALYLCASSFNVLPGALEGYTFGSGTRLTVV.

This chain connects TRBV28 to TRBJ2-5; D is possibly TRBD2 (7 bases). V was trimmed by 1 base and J by 4 bases, leaving 10 bases between them. Germline CDR1 is MDHEN and CDR2 is SYDVKM. The CDR3 is 14 residues long. CDR3 in amino acids: CASSLYGGPETQYF. CDR3 in DNA: TGTGCCAGCAGTTTATACGGGGGGCCAGAGACCCAGTACTTC.

V is TRBV5-1 and J is TRBJ2-7; 7 nucleotides line up with TRBD1. Germline CDR1 and CDR2: SGHRS and YFSETQ. The CDR3 length is 15 residues. V gave up 4 bases and J gave up 2 bases; unmatched junction bases: 9. The CDR3 nucleotides read TGCGCCAGCAGCGACGTCCTCCAGGGGGCCTACGAGCAGTACTTC. It codes for CASSDVLQGAYEQYF.